Below, 15 T cell receptor beta chains from the same sample are listed, as sequenced in a study of blood T cell repertoires in COVID-19. Repertoires were generated with immunoSEQ multiplex PCR, while TCRdb's copy carries only in-frame clones and drops some. The sample records over 300,000 clones, around 89% being singletons. The sample was PBMCs or T cells enriched from blood (not recorded which). The receptors were sampled from a woman aged 30 to 39 with acute COVID-19.

The chain links TRBV5-5 to TRBJ1-2; D gene uncertain. Trimming cost V 5 bases and J 2 bases, with 13 bases left between them. Germline CDR1 is SGHKS and CDR2 is YYEKEE (reference sequence). The CDR3 runs to 14 residues. The CDR3 DNA is TGTGCCAGCAGTCGACCCGACGGGAACTATGGCTACACCTTC. Protein sequence: CASSRPDGNYGYTF.

The genes are TRBV6-1 and TRBJ2-1; 9 bases are shared with TRBD1. V lost 3 bases to trimming and J lost 1 base; unmatched junction nucleotides: 7. Germline CDR1 MNHNS, CDR2 SASEGT. The length of the CDR3 is 17 residues. Here the CDR3 reads CASSDLRGQGSYNEQFF. The DNA for the CDR3 is TGTGCCAGCAGTGATCTCAGGGGACAGGGATCCTACAATGAGCAGTTCTTC.

The chain combines TRBV9 with TRBJ2-3; a weak D match, TRBD1 (6 bases). V was cut by 0 bases and J by 8 bases, with 16 bases left in between. Germline loops: CDR1 SGDLS, CDR2 YYNGEE. The CDR3 spans 15 residues. The DNA of the CDR3 is TGTGCCAGCAGCGTAGAGGGGGAGCAGACCGGTACGCAGTATTTT. This encodes CASSVEGEQTGTQYF. The entire variable domain, with the rest obtained from reference TRBV9 and TRBJ2-3, is as follows: DSGVTQTPKHLITATGQRVTLRCSPRSGDLSVYWYQQSLDQGLQFLIQYYNGEERAKGNILERFSAQQFPDLHSELNLSSLELGDSALYFCASSVEGEQTGTQYFGPGTRLTVL.

This sequence joins TRBV5-6 and TRBJ1-1; no reliable D call. CDR3 size: 12 residues. Per germline, CDR1 SGHDT and CDR2 YYEEEE. V dropped 3 bases and J dropped 7 bases, with 10 bases sitting between them. CDR3 protein: CASSWSTDEAFF. The CDR3 DNA reads TGTGCCAGCAGCTGGTCTACAGATGAAGCTTTCTTT.

This chain uses TRBV7-2 with TRBJ1-5; D might be TRBD1 (6 bases). Per germline, CDR1 SGHTA and CDR2 FQGNSA. This CDR3 comprises 15 residues. Trimming removed 2 bases from V and 6 bases from J, with 14 bases in between. The CDR3 DNA reads as TGTGCCAGCAGCTTATTAGCAGGGGTGGGTCAGCCCCAGCATTTT. Translation gives CASSLLAGVGQPQHF.

This rearrangement joins TRBV14 to TRBJ2-1; 13 bases map to TRBD2. The CDR3 is 16 amino acids. V shed 4 bases and J 7 bases; nucleotides not matched to a gene: 7. CDR1 is SGHDN, CDR2 FVKESK, per germline. In DNA, the CDR3 is TGTGCCAGCAGCCCCATACTAGCGGGGGGGCAAAATGAGCAGTTCTTC. Translation gives CASSPILAGGQNEQFF.

The chain is built from TRBV7-2 and TRBJ1-2, with 11 bases identical to TRBD1. The CDR3 loop spans 15 amino acids. The germline V gene encodes CDR1 SGHTA and CDR2 FQGNSA. V lost 2 bases and J lost 5; bases outside the gene matches: 4. The CDR3 region is CASSLPGTGGYGYTF. As DNA, the CDR3 is TGTGCCAGCAGCTTACCGGGGACAGGGGGTTATGGCTACACCTTC.

The chain employs TRBV27 and TRBJ1-5; D gene uncertain. The CDR3 extends over 16 amino acids. CDR1 and CDR2 from the germline V gene are MNHEY and SMNVEV (reference sequence). Trimming pared 0 bases from V and 0 bases from J, leaving 9 bases between. The DNA for the CDR3 is TGTGCCAGCAGTTTATCGAGGAGTTATAGCAATCAGCCCCAGCATTTT. It encodes CASSLSRSYSNQPQHF.

Comment on this clone: The germline gene is not matched at one end of the junction; a read error may be the cause. This sequence joins TRBV2 and TRBJ1-3, with TRBD1 matching 10 bases. Germline V gene sequence: CDR1 SNHLY, CDR2 FYNNEI. The CDR3 length is 15 residues. The CDR3 region is CASSGGQGDGNTLYF. The DNA for the CDR3 is TGTGCCAGCAGTGGAGGACAGGGGGATGGAAACACCTTATATTTT.

The chain couples TRBV27 to TRBJ1-4; 8 bases are a match to TRBD1. V lost 2 bases to trimming and J lost 8 bases; unmatched junction nucleotides: 10. This CDR3 has 16 amino acids. CDR1 is MNHEY, CDR2 SMNVEV, per germline (reference sequence). The CDR3 spells CASSLISGGENEKLFF. Here the CDR3 DNA reads TGTGCCAGCAGTTTAATTTCAGGGGGCGAAAACGAAAAACTGTTTTTT.

The chain has TRBV3-1 (or the pseudogene TRBV3-2) and TRBJ2-7, with TRBD1 as a possible D gene (6 bases). Per germline, CDR1 LGHDT and CDR2 YNNKEL (reference sequence). This CDR3 is built from 16 residues. Trimming took 4 bases from V and 1 from J, leaving 17 bases between them. In DNA form, the CDR3 reads TGTGCCAGCAGCCCCGGCCCAAACAGGGAATCCTACGAGCAGTACTTC. Residues: CASSPGPNRESYEQYF.

The chain links TRBV2 to TRBJ1-1, with a weak D call TRBD1 (5 bases). CDR3 size: 14 residues. Germline CDR1 is SNHLY and CDR2 is FYNNEI. Trimming removed 2 bases from V and 6 bases from J, with 13 bases in between. CDR3 DNA sequence: TGTGCCAGCAGTGAATTCGGGGGTTCGGCTGAAGCTTTCTTT. Amino acids: CASSEFGGSAEAFF.

This clone was detected once. The chain has TRBV24-1 and TRBJ1-2, with TRBD1 matching over 7 bases. V trimming: 4 bases; J trimming: 0 bases; junction bases outside the gene matches: 7. The CDR3 is 16 residues long. Germline loops: CDR1 KGHDR, CDR2 SFDVKD. The CDR3 bases are TGTGCCACCAGTGACCCGGGACAGAAAACTAACTATGGCTACACCTTC. Residues: CATSDPGQKTNYGYTF.

The chain recombines TRBV5-8 with TRBJ1-5; maybe TRBD1 (6 bases). This CDR3 is built from 15 residues. Germline-derived CDR1 and CDR2 are SGHTS and YDEGEE. Trimming removed 2 bases from V and 4 bases from J, with 13 bases in between. CDR3 sequence: CASSLGVRGNQPQHF. The CDR3 DNA follows: TGTGCCAGCAGCTTAGGGGTGAGGGGGAATCAGCCCCAGCATTTT.

This clone turned up a few times. The rearrangement links TRBV27 to TRBJ2-1, with TRBD1 identical over 8 bases. The CDR3 has 15 residues. The trim removed 2 bases at V and 5 bases at J, leaving 5 bases unmatched. Germline assignment: CDR1 MNHEY and CDR2 SMNVEV (reference sequence). The CDR3 DNA follows: TGTGCCAGCAGTTTACGACAGGGGATACACAATGAGCAGTTCTTC. Residues: CASSLRQGIHNEQFF.